One sample yielded the 18 T cell receptor beta chains listed below, sequenced in a study of Ad26.COV2.S vaccination and SARS-CoV-2 variants. Treatment indicated: about 20 received Ad26.COV2.S at low or high dose, single or two shots; a few received placebo; per-sample allocation not given. Sampling took place 63 days after the first vaccine or placebo injection. This table comes from immunoSEQ multiplex PCR, and its TCRdb copy is limited to in-frame clones, with some not included. The table includes 500,000 or so clones, 89% detected once. Specimen: peripheral blood, collected in a trial of Ad26.COV2.S vaccine versus placebo. The origin of the receptors is a person aged 18 to 65 who received the Ad26.COV2.S COVID-19 vaccine or a placebo.

The genes are TRBV4-2 and TRBJ2-4; 8 bases map to TRBD2. Germline CDR1 is LGHNA and CDR2 is YNFKEQ. The CDR3 consists of 17 residues. The junction had 9 bases not matched to a gene; V was cut back by 0 bases and J by 5 bases. CDR3 in amino acids: CASSQDQARGAQNIQYF. The CDR3 DNA sequence: TGTGCCAGCAGCCAAGATCAGGCGCGGGGGGCTCAAAACATTCAGTACTTC.

V gene TRBV10-3 combines with J gene TRBJ2-7; the match to TRBD2 covers 10 bases. Germline CDR1 is ENHRY and CDR2 is SYGVKD. This CDR3 is 14 amino acids long. The CDR3 loop reads CAISEGGLATKVDV. The CDR3, as DNA: TGTGCCATCAGTGAGGGGGGACTAGCGACGAAGGTTGACGTC.

This sequence joins TRBV27 and TRBJ1-4, with D perhaps TRBD1 (6 bases). Germline V gives CDR1 MNHEY, CDR2 SMNVEV (reference sequence). Trimming took 3 bases from V and 9 from J, leaving 26 bases between them. The CDR3 has 18 residues. The CDR3 bases are TGTGCCAGCAGTTTCGTAGGTTTTAAGGACAGTCCTTCGCAAAAACTGTTTTTT. Its translation is CASSFVGFKDSPSQKLFF.

This rearrangement joins TRBV11-2 to TRBJ2-1; perhaps TRBD2 as D (5 bases). Trimming left V 1 base short and J 12 bases short, with 10 bases between. Germline V gene sequence: CDR1 SGHAT, CDR2 FQNNGV. The CDR3 is 12 amino acids. DNA of the CDR3: TGTGCCAGCAGCTTAGTAGTCGGAGGGCAGTTCTTC. Its translation: CASSLVVGGQFF.

The V call is TRBV7-3, the J call TRBJ2-1; possibly TRBD2 for D (5 bases). This CDR3 is 16 amino acids long. Germline loops: CDR1 SGHTA, CDR2 FQGTGA. V lost 5 bases and J lost 0, with 14 bases in between. CDR3 protein: CASSQSPGFSYNEQFF. DNA for the CDR3: TGTGCCAGCAGCCAGTCCCCGGGATTCTCCTACAATGAGCAGTTCTTC.

This rearrangement joins TRBV28 to TRBJ1-1; tentatively, D is TRBD1 (6 bases). Germline assignment: CDR1 MDHEN and CDR2 SYDVKM. V was shortened by 3 bases and J by 1 base, with 15 bases between the two germline ends. This CDR3 contains 16 residues. CDR3 protein: CASSFSQGTPNTEAFF. In DNA form, the CDR3 reads TGTGCCAGCAGTTTTTCCCAGGGGACCCCGAACACTGAAGCTTTCTTT.

V and J are TRBV5-4 and TRBJ1-2, with D tentatively TRBD1 (6 bases). Trimming removed 0 bases from V and 5 bases from J, with 8 bases in between. Per the germline V gene, CDR1 is SGHNT and CDR2 is YYREEE (reference sequence). The CDR3 has 13 amino acids. This CDR3 is CASSLDRVYGYTF. The CDR3 DNA reads as TGTGCCAGCAGCTTGGACAGGGTTTATGGCTACACCTTC. The full variable domain, rest sourced from reference TRBV5-4 and TRBJ1-2, is ETGVTQSPTHLIKTRGQQVTLRCSSQSGHNTVSWYQQALGQGPQFIFQYYREEENGRGNFPPRFSGLQFPNYSSELNVNALELDDSALYLCASSLDRVYGYTFGSGTRLTVV.

The CDR3 sequence is CASRPGISGNTIYF. In nucleotides, the CDR3 is TGTGCCAGCCGGCCGGGCATCTCTGGAAACACCATATATTTT. The chain employs TRBV6-5 and TRBJ1-3; D not certain. V was clipped by 8 bases and J by 0 bases, with 11 bases between them. Germline CDR1 reads MNHEY; CDR2 reads SVGAGI. The CDR3 extends over 14 amino acids.

The V gene is TRBV4-2, the J gene TRBJ1-1, with 8 nucleotides matching TRBD1. Germline assignment: CDR1 LGHNA and CDR2 YNFKEQ. The ends lost 0 bases at V and 1 base at J; junction bases unmatched: 1. The CDR3 is 15 amino acids. The CDR3 loop is CASSQEGTGNTEAFF. DNA of the CDR3: TGTGCCAGCAGCCAAGAAGGGACAGGGAACACTGAAGCTTTCTTT.

This sequence joins TRBV5-5 and TRBJ2-3; D may be TRBD1 or TRBD2 (5 bases each). This CDR3 spans 13 amino acids. CDR1 SGHKS and CDR2 YYEKEE come from the germline V gene (reference sequence). The V end was cut by 4 bases, the J end by 5 bases, with 11 bases between. CDR3 bases: TGTGCCAGCAGCCGAGGGGCCGGAGATACGCAGTATTTT. Protein product: CASSRGAGDTQYF.

The genes are TRBV6-5 and TRBJ2-7, with 10 bases aligning to TRBD1. CDR1 is MNHEY and CDR2 is SVGAGI in the germline V gene. CDR3 length: 14 residues. With 6 bases clipped from V and 4 bases from J, the junction kept 6 bases outside the gene matches. CDR3 DNA sequence: TGTGCCAGCAGCCGACAGGGGGCGGTGTACGAGCAGTACTTC. Protein: CASSRQGAVYEQYF.

With respect to this clone: Other DNA sequences in the same sample also yield this CDR3. The V call is TRBV18, the J call TRBJ1-1, with D uncertain. Germline V CDR1 and CDR2: KGHSH, LQKENI. V shed 3 bases and J shed 2 bases, with 7 bases lying between them. There are 13 residues in the CDR3. The CDR3: CASSPSQNTEAFF. In DNA form, the CDR3 reads TGTGCCAGCTCACCGTCACAAAACACTGAAGCTTTCTTT.

V usage is TRBV5-1 and J usage is TRBJ2-5; tentatively, D is TRBD2 (6 bases). Trimming took off 2 bases at V and 5 bases at J, with 7 bases between the two ends. Germline CDR1 is SGHRS and CDR2 is YFSETQ. The CDR3 runs to 12 residues. The CDR3 DNA sequence: TGCGCCAGCAGCTTTGGGAGGGAGACCCAGTACTTC. Residues: CASSFGRETQYF.

This clone has a handful of counts. The rearrangement joins TRBV10-3 to TRBJ2-1, with a tentative D call TRBD2 (6 bases). V shed 0 bases and J shed 7 bases, with 13 bases lying between them. CDR3 length equals 15 residues. CDR1 and CDR2 from the germline V gene are ENHRY and SYGVKD. DNA for the CDR3: TGTGCCATCAGTGAGTCGACTAGGGGCTGGAATGAGCAGTTCTTC. This gives the protein CAISESTRGWNEQFF.

Regarding this clone: This CDR3 is also generated by other DNA sequences in the sample. The chain joins TRBV6-2 or TRBV6-3 to TRBJ2-7; D gene ambiguous. The V and J ends lost 2 bases and 1 base respectively, with 9 bases between them. CDR1 and CDR2 (germline): MNHEY, SVGEGT. The CDR3 runs to 14 residues. CDR3 bases: TGTGCCAGCAGTTACCGGGTAAGGTCCTACGAGCAGTACTTC. This translates into CASSYRVRSYEQYF.

The chain uses TRBV6-1 and TRBJ1-5, with D unclear. The CDR3 runs 14 residues. Trimming shortened V by 2 bases and J by 15 bases, and 20 bases separated the two germline ends. Germline CDR1 reads MNHNS; CDR2 reads SASEGT. CDR3 loop: CASSESLLEGILHF. CDR3 bases: TGTGCCAGCAGTGAATCCTTGCTGGAGGGTATTTTGCATTTT.

This chain joins TRBV4-3 and TRBJ1-1; 7 nucleotides match TRBD1. Trimming took 3 bases from V and 1 from J; bases not matched to a gene: 11. This CDR3 contains 17 residues. Germline values: CDR1 LGHNA, CDR2 YSLEER. The CDR3 coding sequence is TGCGCCAGCAGCCAGGAGGACAGGACAGCTCCGAACACTGAAGCTTTCTTT. It is translated as CASSQEDRTAPNTEAFF.

The chain uses TRBV5-1 and TRBJ2-7, with a weak D call TRBD1 (6 bases). Trimming removed 4 bases from V and 5 bases from J, with 13 bases in between. The CDR3 has 13 amino acids. Germline V lookup: CDR1 SGHRS, CDR2 YFSETQ. The CDR3 DNA follows: TGCGCCAGCAGCCTAAAGGGGGTAGACGAGCAGTACGTC. Residues: CASSLKGVDEQYV.